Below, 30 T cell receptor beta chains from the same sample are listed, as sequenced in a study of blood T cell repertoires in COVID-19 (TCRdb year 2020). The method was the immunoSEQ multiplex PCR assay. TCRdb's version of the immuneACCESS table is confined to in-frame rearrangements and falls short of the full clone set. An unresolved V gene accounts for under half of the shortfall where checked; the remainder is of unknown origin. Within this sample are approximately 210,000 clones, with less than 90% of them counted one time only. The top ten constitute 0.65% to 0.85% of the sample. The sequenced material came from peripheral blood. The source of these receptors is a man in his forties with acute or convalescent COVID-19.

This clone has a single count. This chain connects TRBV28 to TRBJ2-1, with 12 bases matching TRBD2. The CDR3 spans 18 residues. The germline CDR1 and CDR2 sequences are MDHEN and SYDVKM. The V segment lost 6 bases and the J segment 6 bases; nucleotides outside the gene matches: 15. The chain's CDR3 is CASSTYMPSGRAVNEQFF. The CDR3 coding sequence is TGTGCCAGCAGCACATACATGCCTAGCGGGAGGGCAGTCAATGAGCAGTTCTTC.

CDR3 bases: TGTGCCACCAGTGATTTTACAGGGCGGGCTTTCTTT. Translating it yields CATSDFTGRAFF. The J gene is TRBJ1-1, the V gene TRBV24-1; TRBD1 is a possible D gene (6 bases). V was trimmed by 1 base and J by 11 bases, leaving 10 bases between them. The V gene's germline CDR1 is KGHDR and CDR2 SFDVKD. The CDR3 totals 12 residues.

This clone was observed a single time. Here the CDR3 DNA reads TGTGCCAGCAGCGTAGAGGGGACTGGGTCTTATAATTCACCCCTCCACTTT. Translating gives CASSVEGTGSYNSPLHF. V is TRBV9 and J is TRBJ1-6, with TRBD1 as a possible D gene (5 bases). CDR1 and CDR2 (germline): SGDLS, YYNGEE. CDR3 length: 17 amino acids. V was cut by 0 bases and J by 4 bases, with 14 bases left in between.

CDR3 sequence reads: CASSIDRAFPYEQYF. The DNA of the CDR3 is TGTGCCAGCAGCATAGACAGGGCGTTCCCCTACGAGCAGTACTTC. The rearrangement uses TRBV28 and TRBJ2-7; 7 bases align to TRBD1. CDR1 is MDHEN, CDR2 SYDVKM, per germline. The V and J ends lost 6 bases and 2 bases, in that order; junction bases with no gene match: 10. The CDR3 totals 15 residues.

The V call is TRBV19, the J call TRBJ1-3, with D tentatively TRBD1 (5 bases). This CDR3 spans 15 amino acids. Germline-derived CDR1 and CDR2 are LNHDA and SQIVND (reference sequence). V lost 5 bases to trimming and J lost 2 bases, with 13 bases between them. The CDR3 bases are TGTGCCAGTAGTCCACCCGAAGGGGCTGGAAACACCATATATTTT. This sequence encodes CASSPPEGAGNTIYF.

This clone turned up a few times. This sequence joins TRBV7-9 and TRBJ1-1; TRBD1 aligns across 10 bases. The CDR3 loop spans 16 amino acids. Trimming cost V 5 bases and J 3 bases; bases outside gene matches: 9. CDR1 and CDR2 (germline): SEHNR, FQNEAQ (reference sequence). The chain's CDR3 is CASSPARDRGHTEAFF. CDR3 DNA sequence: TGTGCCAGCAGCCCGGCGAGGGACAGGGGACACACTGAAGCTTTCTTT.

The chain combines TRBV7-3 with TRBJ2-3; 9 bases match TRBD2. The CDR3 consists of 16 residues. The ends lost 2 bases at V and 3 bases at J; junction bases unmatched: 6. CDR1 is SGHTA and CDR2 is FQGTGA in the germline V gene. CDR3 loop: CASSLGSGRRTDTQYF. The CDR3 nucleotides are TGTGCCAGCAGCTTAGGTAGCGGGAGACGGACAGATACGCAGTATTTT.

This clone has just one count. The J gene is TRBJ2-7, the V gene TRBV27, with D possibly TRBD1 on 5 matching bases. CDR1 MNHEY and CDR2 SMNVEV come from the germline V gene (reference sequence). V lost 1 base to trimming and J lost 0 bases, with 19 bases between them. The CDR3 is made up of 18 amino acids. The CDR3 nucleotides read TGTGCCAGCAGTTTATATGGTCTAGGCAGGGAAGGCTCCTACGAGCAGTACTTC. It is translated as CASSLYGLGREGSYEQYF.

The CDR3 reads CAGRANTEAFF. CDR3 coding DNA: TGTGCGGGGAGGGCGAACACTGAAGCTTTCTTT. V usage is TRBV12-3 or TRBV12-4 and J usage is TRBJ1-1; D gene unclear. This CDR3 is built from 11 residues.

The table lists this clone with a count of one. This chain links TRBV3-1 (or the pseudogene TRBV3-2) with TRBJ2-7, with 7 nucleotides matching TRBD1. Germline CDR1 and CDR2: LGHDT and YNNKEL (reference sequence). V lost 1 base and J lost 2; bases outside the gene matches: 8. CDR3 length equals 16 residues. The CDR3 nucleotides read TGTGCCAGCAGCCAAGTTACGACAGGGTACGCCTACGAGCAGTACTTC. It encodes CASSQVTTGYAYEQYF.

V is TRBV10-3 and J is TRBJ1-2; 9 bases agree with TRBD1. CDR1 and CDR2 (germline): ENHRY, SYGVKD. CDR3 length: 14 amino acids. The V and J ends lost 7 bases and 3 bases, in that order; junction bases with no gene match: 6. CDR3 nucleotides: TGTGCCATCATCTCGGACAGGGGAGACTATGGCTACACCTTC. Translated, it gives CAIISDRGDYGYTF.

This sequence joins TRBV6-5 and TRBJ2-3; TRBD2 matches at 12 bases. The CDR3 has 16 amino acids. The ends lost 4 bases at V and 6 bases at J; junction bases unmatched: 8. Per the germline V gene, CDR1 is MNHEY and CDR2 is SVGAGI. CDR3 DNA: TGTGCCAGCAGTTTAGATCTAGCGGGGGGGGTTGATACGCAGTATTTT. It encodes CASSLDLAGGVDTQYF.

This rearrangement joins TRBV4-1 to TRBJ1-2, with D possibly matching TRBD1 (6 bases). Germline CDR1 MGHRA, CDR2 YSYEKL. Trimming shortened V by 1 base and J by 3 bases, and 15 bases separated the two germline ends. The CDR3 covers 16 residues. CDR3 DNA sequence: TGCGCCAGCAGCCAAGCTATCGGGGGGCGCGACTATGGCTACACCTTC. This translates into CASSQAIGGRDYGYTF.

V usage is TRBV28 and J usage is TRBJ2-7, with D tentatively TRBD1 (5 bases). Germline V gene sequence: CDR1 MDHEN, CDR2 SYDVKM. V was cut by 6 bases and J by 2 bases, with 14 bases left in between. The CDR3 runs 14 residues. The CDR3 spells CASRFHDRPYEQYF. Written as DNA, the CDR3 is TGTGCCAGCAGATTCCATGACAGACCCTACGAGCAGTACTTC.

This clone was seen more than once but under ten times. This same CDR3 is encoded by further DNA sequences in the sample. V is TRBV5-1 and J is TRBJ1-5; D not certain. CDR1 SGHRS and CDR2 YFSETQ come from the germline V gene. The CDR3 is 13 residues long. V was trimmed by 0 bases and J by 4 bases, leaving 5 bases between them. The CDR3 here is CASSLASNQPQHF. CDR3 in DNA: TGCGCCAGCAGCTTGGCCAGTAATCAGCCCCAGCATTTT.

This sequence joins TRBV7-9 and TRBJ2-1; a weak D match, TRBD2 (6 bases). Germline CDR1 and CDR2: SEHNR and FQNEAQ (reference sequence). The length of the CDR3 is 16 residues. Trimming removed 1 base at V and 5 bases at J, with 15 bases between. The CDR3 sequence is CASSLVGGRSHNEQFF. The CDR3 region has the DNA TGTGCCAGCAGCTTAGTTGGGGGGAGGAGCCACAATGAGCAGTTCTTC.

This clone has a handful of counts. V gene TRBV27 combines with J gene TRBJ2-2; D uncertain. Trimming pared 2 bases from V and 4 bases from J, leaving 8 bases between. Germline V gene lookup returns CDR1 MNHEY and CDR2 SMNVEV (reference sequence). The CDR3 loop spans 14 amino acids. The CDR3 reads CASSLVAVTGELFF. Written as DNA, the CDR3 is TGTGCCAGCAGTTTAGTCGCGGTCACCGGGGAGCTGTTTTTT.

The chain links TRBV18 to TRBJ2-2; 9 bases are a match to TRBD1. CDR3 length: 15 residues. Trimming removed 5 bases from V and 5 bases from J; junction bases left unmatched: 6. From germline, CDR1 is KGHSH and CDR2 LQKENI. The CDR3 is CASSGDRDGTGELFF. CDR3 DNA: TGTGCCAGCTCAGGGGACAGGGATGGAACCGGGGAGCTGTTTTTT.

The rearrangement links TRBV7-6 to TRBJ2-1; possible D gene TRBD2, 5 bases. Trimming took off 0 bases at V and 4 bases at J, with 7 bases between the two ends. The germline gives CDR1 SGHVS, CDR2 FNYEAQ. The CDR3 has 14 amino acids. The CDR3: CASSLAGSYNEQFF. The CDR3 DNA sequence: TGTGCCAGCAGCTTAGCAGGGAGTTACAATGAGCAGTTCTTC.

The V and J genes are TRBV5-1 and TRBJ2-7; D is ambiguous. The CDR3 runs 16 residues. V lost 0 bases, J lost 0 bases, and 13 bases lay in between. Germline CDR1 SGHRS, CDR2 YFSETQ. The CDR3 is CASSLGAFFSSYEQYF. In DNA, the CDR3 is TGCGCCAGCAGCTTGGGGGCGTTTTTTAGCTCCTACGAGCAGTACTTC.

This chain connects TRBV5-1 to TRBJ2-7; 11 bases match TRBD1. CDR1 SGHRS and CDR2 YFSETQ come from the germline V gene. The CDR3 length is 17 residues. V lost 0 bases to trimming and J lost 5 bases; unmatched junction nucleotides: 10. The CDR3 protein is CASSLAIGQGAGNEQYF. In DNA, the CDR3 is TGCGCCAGCAGCTTGGCCATCGGACAGGGGGCTGGGAACGAGCAGTACTTC. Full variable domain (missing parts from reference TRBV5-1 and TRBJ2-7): KAGVTQTPRYLIKTRGQQVTLSCSPISGHRSVSWYQQTPGQGLQFLFEYFSETQRNKGNFPGRFSGRQFSNSRSEMNVSTLELGDSALYLCASSLAIGQGAGNEQYFGPGTRLTVT.

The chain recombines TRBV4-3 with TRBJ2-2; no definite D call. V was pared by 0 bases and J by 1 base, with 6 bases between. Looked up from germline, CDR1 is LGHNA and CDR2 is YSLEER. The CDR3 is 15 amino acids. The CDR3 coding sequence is TGCGCCAGCAGCCAAGATCTCTGGAACACCGGGGAGCTGTTTTTT. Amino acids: CASSQDLWNTGELFF.

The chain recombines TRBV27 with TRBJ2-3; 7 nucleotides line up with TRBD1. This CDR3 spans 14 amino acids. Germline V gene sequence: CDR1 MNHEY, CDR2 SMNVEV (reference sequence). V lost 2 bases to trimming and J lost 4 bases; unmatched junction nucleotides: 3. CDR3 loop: CASSLLGGADTQYF. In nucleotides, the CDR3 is TGTGCCAGCAGTTTACTAGGGGGCGCAGATACGCAGTATTTT.

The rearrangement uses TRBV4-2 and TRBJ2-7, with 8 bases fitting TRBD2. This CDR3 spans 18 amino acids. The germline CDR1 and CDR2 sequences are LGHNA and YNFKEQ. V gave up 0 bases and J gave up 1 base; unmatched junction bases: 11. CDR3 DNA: TGTGCCAGCAGCCAAGATACCCCGGGACTAGGCACTTCCTACGAGCAGTACTTC. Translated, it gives CASSQDTPGLGTSYEQYF.

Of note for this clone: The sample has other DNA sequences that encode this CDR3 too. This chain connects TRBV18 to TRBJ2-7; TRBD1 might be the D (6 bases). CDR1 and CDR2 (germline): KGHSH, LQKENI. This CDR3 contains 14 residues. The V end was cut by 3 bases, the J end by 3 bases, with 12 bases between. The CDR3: CASSPGQRSYEQYF. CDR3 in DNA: TGTGCCAGCTCACCCGGACAGCGGAGCTACGAGCAGTACTTC. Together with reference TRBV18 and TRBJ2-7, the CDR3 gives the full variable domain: NAGVMQNPRHLVRRRGQEARLRCSPMKGHSHVYWYRQLPEEGLKFMVYLQKENIIDESGMPKERFSAEFPKEGPSILRIQQVVRGDSAAYFCASSPGQRSYEQYFGPGTRLTVT.

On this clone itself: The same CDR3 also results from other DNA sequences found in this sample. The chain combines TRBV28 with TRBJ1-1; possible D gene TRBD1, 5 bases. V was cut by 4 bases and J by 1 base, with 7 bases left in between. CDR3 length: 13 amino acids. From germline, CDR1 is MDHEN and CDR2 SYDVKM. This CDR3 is CASSSQGNTEAFF. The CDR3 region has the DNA TGTGCCAGCAGTTCTCAGGGGAACACTGAAGCTTTCTTT.

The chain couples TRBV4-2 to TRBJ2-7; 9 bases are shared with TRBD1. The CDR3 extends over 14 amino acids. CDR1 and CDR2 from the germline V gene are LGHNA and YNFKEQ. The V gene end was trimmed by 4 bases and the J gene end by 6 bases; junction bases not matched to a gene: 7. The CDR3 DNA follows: TGTGCCAGCAGCCCAGACAGGGGGTGGTTCGAGCAGTACTTC. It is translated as CASSPDRGWFEQYF.

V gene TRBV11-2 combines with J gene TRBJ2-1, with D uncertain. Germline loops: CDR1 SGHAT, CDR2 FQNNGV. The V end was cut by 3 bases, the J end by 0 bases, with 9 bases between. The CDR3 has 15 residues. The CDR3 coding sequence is TGTGCCAGCAGCTTGGCACAGATCTCCTACAATGAGCAGTTCTTC. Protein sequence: CASSLAQISYNEQFF.

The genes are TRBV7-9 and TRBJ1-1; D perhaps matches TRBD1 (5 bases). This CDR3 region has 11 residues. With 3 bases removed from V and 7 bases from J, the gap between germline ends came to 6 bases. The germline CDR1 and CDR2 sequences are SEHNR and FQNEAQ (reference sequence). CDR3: CASSFRDEAFF. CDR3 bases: TGTGCCAGCAGCTTCAGGGATGAAGCTTTCTTT.

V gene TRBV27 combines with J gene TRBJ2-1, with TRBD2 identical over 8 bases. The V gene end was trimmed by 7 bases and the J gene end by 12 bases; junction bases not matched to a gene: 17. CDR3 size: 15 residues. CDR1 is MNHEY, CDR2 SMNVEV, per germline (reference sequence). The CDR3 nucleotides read TGTGCCAGCACCCCCGGGGGGGACCCAGTTCAGGTGCAGTTCTTC. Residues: CASTPGGDPVQVQFF.